This T cell receptor beta chain appears in the sequencing data of a study of blood T cell repertoires in COVID-19. The germline V and J ends were trimmed by 2 bases and 10 bases, with 19 bases remaining between them. Per germline, CDR1 MGHDK and CDR2 SYGVNS. The CDR3 is 15 amino acids. This table comes from immunoSEQ multiplex PCR, and its TCRdb copy is limited to in-frame clones, with some not included. Of roughly 180,000 clones detected, less than 85% appear once; the ten largest clones hold approximately 10%. This receptor was identified in an elderly woman with active or convalescent COVID-19. The sample was peripheral blood. The chain carries TRBV25-1 and TRBJ2-3; D might be TRBD2 (5 bases). DNA of the CDR3: TGTGCCAGCAGTGAAACGGACTCACTCGTGGCCCCGCAGTATTTT. The encoded protein is CASSETDSLVAPQYF.